Below, 18 T cell receptor beta chains from the same sample are listed, as sequenced in a study of beta chain features in type 1 diabetes. Expressed TCRB transcripts were sequenced because the isolated RNA had all been reverse transcribed beforehand. Using immunoSEQ multiplex PCR, the repertoire was profiled, and TCRdb retains in-frame clones only, with some absent. The top ten hold 0.035% to 0.05% of the sample, which has under 550,000 clones, more than 9.5% seen once. Sequenced material: naive CD4+ T cells from blood. These receptors came from a woman in her late teens or twenties in good health.

The rearrangement links TRBV7-3 to TRBJ2-2, with D possibly TRBD2 on 6 matching bases. The CDR3 extends over 14 amino acids. V shed 5 bases and J shed 4 bases, with 11 bases lying between them. Germline CDR1 reads SGHTA; CDR2 reads FQGTGA. The CDR3 coding sequence is TGTGCCAGCAGCACCGCTAGCGTCACCGGGGAGCTGTTTTTT. Protein product: CASSTASVTGELFF. The full variable domain, its missing parts supplied by reference TRBV7-3 and TRBJ2-2, is GAGVSQTPSNKVTEKGKYVELRCDPISGHTALYWYRQSLGQGPEFLIYFQGTGAADDSGLPNDRFFAVRPEGSVSTLKIQRTERGDSAVYLCASSTASVTGELFFGEGSRLTVL.

This clone was seen only a few times. The rearrangement links TRBV19 to TRBJ1-2; D gene unclear. This CDR3 has 16 residues. V was pared by 2 bases and J by 4 bases, with 17 bases between. Germline V gene data show CDR1 as LNHDA and CDR2 as SQIVND (reference sequence). The CDR3 coding sequence is TGTGCCAGTAGTATAAAGGGCGCAGCCCTTCGCTATGGCTACACCTTC. The encoded protein is CASSIKGAALRYGYTF.

This clone was observed a few times. The chain employs TRBV19 and TRBJ2-1, with a possible D match to TRBD2 (6 bases). The V gene's germline CDR1 is LNHDA and CDR2 SQIVND (reference sequence). The V gene lost 1 base and the J gene lost 8 bases, with 9 bases spanning the gap. The CDR3 runs to 13 residues. The CDR3 loop reads CASSIGLDDEQFF. DNA for the CDR3: TGTGCCAGTAGTATAGGACTAGATGATGAGCAGTTCTTC.

CDR3 DNA: TGTGCCAGCAGCCCGAGACCGGGACAGAACTACGAGCAGTACGTC. It codes for CASSPRPGQNYEQYV. The rearrangement joins TRBV7-8 to TRBJ2-7, with 7 bases lining up with TRBD1. V shed 5 bases, J shed 3 bases, and the junction held 10 bases outside the gene matches. The CDR3 is 15 residues long. The germline V gene has CDR1 SGHVS and CDR2 FQNEAQ.

Note on this clone: Other DNA sequences within the sample encode an identical CDR3. The chain is built from TRBV2 and TRBJ2-1; D possibly corresponds to TRBD2 (6 bases). Deletions cut 7 bases from V and 1 base from J, with 8 bases between. Germline loops: CDR1 SNHLY, CDR2 FYNNEI. The length of the CDR3 is 13 residues. The DNA for the CDR3 is TGTGCCAGCAAAGGGAGGTCCTACAATGAGCAGTTCTTC. Amino acids: CASKGRSYNEQFF.

Only a few counts were recorded for this clone. The chain is built from TRBV28 and TRBJ1-6, with D unclear. V was trimmed by 1 base and J by 8 bases, leaving 3 bases between them. CDR3 length equals 12 residues. CDR1 and CDR2 from the germline V gene are MDHEN and SYDVKM. The CDR3 here is CASSLYDSPLHF. The CDR3 DNA is TGTGCCAGCAGTTTATATGATTCACCCCTCCACTTT. The full variable domain, with the rest looked up from reference TRBV28 and TRBJ1-6, is DVKVTQSSRYLVKRTGEKVFLECVQDMDHENMFWYRQDPGLGLRLIYFSYDVKMKEKGDIPEGYSVSREKKERFSLILESASTNQTSMYLCASSLYDSPLHFGNGTRLTVT.

This clone was seen more than once but under ten times. V and J are TRBV28 and TRBJ2-1; 9 nucleotides agree with TRBD2. Germline-derived CDR1 and CDR2 are MDHEN and SYDVKM. Germline trimming cut 5 bases from V and 3 bases from J; bases unmatched to any gene: 8. The CDR3 totals 16 residues. CDR3 region: CASSPLAGVIYNEQFF. The CDR3 coding sequence is TGTGCCAGCAGTCCGTTAGCGGGGGTGATCTACAATGAGCAGTTCTTC.

This clone was detected a few times. The V gene is TRBV2, the J gene TRBJ2-7; D is unclear. Per the germline V gene, CDR1 is SNHLY and CDR2 is FYNNEI. V was trimmed by 7 bases and J by 0 bases, leaving 7 bases between them. This CDR3 contains 12 residues. CDR3 amino acids: CASTDSSYEQYF. The CDR3 coding sequence is TGTGCCAGCACTGACTCCTCCTACGAGCAGTACTTC.

This clone was recorded a few times. The chain recombines TRBV4-3 with TRBJ2-6; TRBD1 matches 8 bases. The CDR3 sequence is 19 residues long. J lost 5 bases, V lost 0 bases, and 12 bases had no gene match. Germline assignment: CDR1 LGHNA and CDR2 YSLEER. CDR3 sequence: CASSQDPRSGGARANVLTF. The CDR3 nucleotides are TGCGCCAGCAGCCAAGATCCGAGGTCAGGGGGCGCTAGGGCCAACGTCCTGACTTTC.

This clone was seen only a few times. The J gene is TRBJ2-7, the V gene TRBV7-2; D perhaps matches TRBD2 (6 bases). CDR1 and CDR2 (germline): SGHTA, FQGNSA. V lost 4 bases and J lost 3, with 10 bases in between. CDR3 length equals 13 residues. The CDR3 sequence is CASSSGTVYEQYF. Here the CDR3 DNA reads TGTGCCAGCAGCTCTGGGACTGTCTACGAGCAGTACTTC.

This chain joins TRBV6-1 and TRBJ2-1; the D is unclear. Germline values: CDR1 MNHNS, CDR2 SASEGT. The CDR3 totals 10 residues. With 6 bases removed from V and 11 bases from J, the gap between germline ends came to 8 bases. The CDR3 is CASRRGQQFF. The CDR3 DNA follows: TGTGCCAGCAGGAGAGGACAGCAGTTCTTC.

This sequence joins TRBV14 and TRBJ2-3; TRBD1 agrees at 10 bases. V shed 4 bases and J 6 bases; nucleotides not matched to a gene: 7. The V gene's germline CDR1 is SGHDN and CDR2 FVKESK. The CDR3 spans 15 residues. CDR3 bases: TGTGCCAGCAGCCGAGGCGGGACAGGGGATGATACGCAGTATTTT. Its protein product is CASSRGGTGDDTQYF.

This clone was counted between two and nine times. The genes are TRBV7-2 and TRBJ2-2, with 9 nucleotides matching TRBD1. Per the germline V gene, CDR1 is SGHTA and CDR2 is FQGNSA. CDR3 length equals 15 residues. V was pared by 3 bases and J by 4 bases, with 3 bases of the junction left unmatched. This CDR3 is CASSFRDRATGELFF. In nucleotides, the CDR3 is TGTGCCAGCAGCTTCCGGGACAGGGCCACCGGGGAGCTGTTTTTT.

Turning to this clone: Other DNA sequences of this sample code for an identical CDR3. The V and J genes are TRBV4-3 and TRBJ2-1; TRBD2 might be the D (6 bases). V shed 1 base and J shed 0 bases, with 7 bases lying between them. The germline gives CDR1 LGHNA, CDR2 YSLEER. The CDR3 loop spans 15 amino acids. The CDR3 here is CASSQVGSSYNEQFF. The CDR3 nucleotides read TGCGCCAGCAGCCAAGTCGGGAGCTCCTACAATGAGCAGTTCTTC.

This clone came up a few times. J is TRBJ2-5 and V is TRBV29-1; 7 bases agree with TRBD2. The germline V gene encodes CDR1 SQVTM and CDR2 ANQGSEA. The CDR3 runs 12 residues. The V segment lost 7 bases and the J segment 2 bases; nucleotides outside the gene matches: 4. CDR3 protein: CSATGLQETQYF. The CDR3 region has the DNA TGCAGCGCGACGGGACTACAAGAGACCCAGTACTTC.

The J gene is TRBJ2-3, the V gene TRBV5-4; a possible D gene is TRBD2 (6 bases). The CDR3 is 15 amino acids. Germline assignment: CDR1 SGHNT and CDR2 YYREEE (reference sequence). Trimming stripped 4 bases from V and 0 bases from J, with 12 bases between. In nucleotides, the CDR3 is TGTGCCAGCAGCCTTGGACTACCTAGCACAGATACGCAGTATTTT. As protein: CASSLGLPSTDTQYF.

This clone was recorded a few times. The rearrangement links TRBV6-5 to TRBJ2-1; 11 bases fit TRBD2. The CDR3 spans 15 residues. Germline loops: CDR1 MNHEY, CDR2 SVGAGI. Trimming took 5 bases from V and 5 from J; bases not matched to a gene: 5. In nucleotides, the CDR3 is TGTGCCAGCAGTCGTACTAGCGGGGGTAACAATGAGCAGTTCTTC. Protein: CASSRTSGGNNEQFF.

The chain links TRBV6-5 to TRBJ2-5; TRBD1 matches 7 bases. V was clipped by 7 bases and J by 4 bases; unmatched bases: 9. The germline gives CDR1 MNHEY, CDR2 SVGAGI. The CDR3 is made up of 14 amino acids. The CDR3, as DNA: TGTGCCAGCACCACCACCTACAGGGGAGAGACCCAGTACTTC. Protein product: CASTTTYRGETQYF.